The 12 T cell receptor beta chains below all came from one sample that was sequenced in a study of post-analysis software for immune sequencing data. Study conclusions and caveats: Patients carried roughly five TRBV segments more frequently than controls did, and TRBV5-6, TRBV5-1 and TRBV20-1 were among them.

Included in the TCR beta cDNA libraries were unique molecular identifiers. TCRdb called the PCR reads again in MiXCR, with one record for every CDR3 protein. Of fewer than 850,000 distinct CDR3 sequences listed, 25% to 30% were seen once; the top ten hold around 0.56%. For these receptors, no antigen is known. Sequenced material: blood. The origin of the receptors is a girl under 18 with multiple sclerosis.

The CDR3 region is CSAMGAGLSEQYF. In DNA form, the CDR3 reads TGCAGTGCTATGGGGGCGGGGTTGAGTGAGCAGTACTTC. The chain is built from TRBV20-1 and TRBJ2-7; TRBD1 or TRBD2 may be the D gene (6 bases each). V was pared by 4 bases and J by 7 bases, with 17 bases between. The CDR3 is made up of 13 amino acids. Germline assignment: CDR1 DFQATT and CDR2 SNEGSKA (reference sequence).

This clonotype was seen a handful of times. The chain recombines TRBV7-9 with TRBJ2-1, with D possibly being TRBD1 (5 bases). The CDR3 length is 20 residues. Trimming removed 1 base at V and 0 bases at J, with 22 bases between. Germline CDR1 SEHNR, CDR2 FQNEAQ (reference sequence). The CDR3 DNA reads as TGTGCCAGCAGCTTAGTGGGTGGGGCACACTTGATAGGCTCCTACAATGAGCAGTTCTTC. Encoded protein: CASSLVGGAHLIGSYNEQFF.

Written as DNA, the CDR3 is TGCAGTGCTAGATTACGGGTTAGCACAGATACGCAGTATTTT. Translation: CSARLRVSTDTQYF. V usage is TRBV20-1 and J usage is TRBJ2-3, with D hard to call. V shed 2 bases and J shed 0 bases, with 9 bases lying between them. This CDR3 comprises 14 residues. Germline CDR1 DFQATT, CDR2 SNEGSKA (reference sequence).

The chain employs TRBV6-5 and TRBJ2-3, with TRBD2 matching over 7 bases. Trimming took 0 bases from V and 4 from J; bases not matched to a gene: 4. This CDR3 has 15 amino acids. From germline, CDR1 is MNHEY and CDR2 SVGAGI. The CDR3 region is CASSYSAGAADTQYF. The DNA of the CDR3 is TGTGCCAGCAGTTACTCGGCGGGAGCAGCAGATACGCAGTATTTT.

The rearrangement joins TRBV12-3 or TRBV12-4 to TRBJ2-5; TRBD2 might be the D (5 bases). Trimming shortened V by 6 bases and J by 5 bases, and 22 bases separated the two germline ends. CDR3 size: 16 residues. As DNA, the CDR3 is TGTGCCAGCAGCTCTCAGTTGGGAGAACCTGGGGAGACCCAGTACTTC. Translation gives CASSSQLGEPGETQYF.

The gene calls are TRBV7-8 and TRBJ2-7; 10 bases match TRBD2. Unmatched junction bases numbered 14, after V lost 4 bases and J lost 2 bases. CDR3 length: 18 residues. Germline assignment: CDR1 SGHVS and CDR2 FQNEAQ. This chain's CDR3 is CASSSLIGTSARPYEQYF. The CDR3 DNA is TGTGCCAGCAGCTCTCTCATTGGGACTAGCGCTCGACCCTACGAGCAGTACTTC.

This clonotype was detected a few times. V is TRBV5-1 and J is TRBJ2-5; D perhaps matches TRBD2 (7 bases). V gave up 6 bases and J gave up 3 bases, with 18 bases separating them. The germline gives CDR1 SGHRS, CDR2 YFSETQ. This CDR3 comprises 15 residues. The CDR3 here is CASTWGGPQEETQYF. The CDR3 DNA is TGCGCCAGCACCTGGGGGGGCCCGCAGGAAGAGACCCAGTACTTC.

There are a few counts of this clonotype. The V call is TRBV20-1, the J call TRBJ1-5, with a possible D match to TRBD1 (5 bases). Germline V gene data show CDR1 as DFQATT and CDR2 as SNEGSKA (reference sequence). V lost 2 bases to trimming and J lost 3 bases, with 11 bases between them. This CDR3 comprises 14 residues. The CDR3 region is CSARRQGANQPQHF. DNA for the CDR3: TGCAGTGCTAGACGGCAGGGCGCCAATCAGCCCCAGCATTTT.

The V gene is TRBV7-2, the J gene TRBJ1-2; D may be TRBD1 (6 bases). This CDR3 has 16 amino acids. Trimming took 5 bases from V and 3 from J, leaving 19 bases between them. Germline lookup yields CDR1 SGHTA and CDR2 FQGNSA. The CDR3 reads CASSREGGGRDYGYTF. DNA for the CDR3: TGTGCCAGCAGCCGAGAGGGGGGGGGGCGTGACTATGGCTACACCTTC.

The chain carries TRBV13 and TRBJ2-3; tentatively, D is TRBD2 (6 bases). The germline CDR1 and CDR2 sequences are PRHDT and FYEKMQ (reference sequence). The CDR3 is 12 amino acids. The ends were cut back, 4 bases at V and 14 bases at J, with 16 bases in the middle. CDR3 coding DNA: TGTGCCAGCAGCTCCGGGACTCCCCAAGGGTATTTT. The encoded protein is CASSSGTPQGYF.

The V call is TRBV7-2, the J call TRBJ1-5, with D uncertain. This CDR3 region has 13 residues. Germline CDR1 SGHTA, CDR2 FQGNSA. Trimming stripped 3 bases from V and 5 bases from J, with 8 bases between. CDR3 nucleotides: TGTGCCAGCAGCTTTAAGGTCTATCAGCCCCAGCATTTT. The encoded protein is CASSFKVYQPQHF.

The chain recombines TRBV6-6 with TRBJ2-7; D might be TRBD2 (5 bases). Germline V gives CDR1 MNHNY, CDR2 SVGAGI (reference sequence). Between the trimmed V and J ends, which lost 5 bases and 5 bases, there was a span of 10 bases. The CDR3 spans 12 residues. The CDR3 is CASSPAANEQYF. CDR3 nucleotide sequence: TGTGCCAGCAGTCCAGCGGCTAACGAGCAGTACTTC.